Listed here are 22 T cell receptor beta chains from one sample, sequenced in a study of response to subunit inactivated influenza vaccine. TCRdb fed the RT-PCR reads into MiXCR, producing one record per CDR3 protein. The table has over 800,000 distinct CDR3 sequences, roughly 20% seen once; the top ten hold 10% to 13%. This material consisted of PBMCs from blood, taken about 5 days after vaccination. All receptors derive from a man aged 45-60 years who received an inactivated influenza vaccine.

This chain links TRBV7-6 with TRBJ1-1; D is ambiguous. This CDR3 has 13 amino acids. Trimming pared 7 bases from V and 8 bases from J, leaving 17 bases between. Germline CDR1 is SGHVS and CDR2 is FNYEAQ. CDR3 in amino acids: CASISPRHREAFF. The DNA of the CDR3 is TGTGCCAGCATCTCGCCTCGGCACCGAGAAGCTTTCTTT. The variable domain in full, with the rest retrieved from reference TRBV7-6 and TRBJ1-1, is GAGVSQSPRYKVTKRGQDVALRCDPISGHVSLYWYRQALGQGPEFLTYFNYEAQQDKSGLPNDRFSAERPEGSISTLTIQRTEQRDSAMYRCASISPRHREAFFGQGTRLTVV.

The chain links TRBV20-1 to TRBJ2-1, with D possibly being TRBD1 (6 bases). V lost 0 bases and J 4 bases, leaving 22 bases between the germline ends. This CDR3 contains 18 residues. Germline-derived CDR1 and CDR2 are DFQATT and SNEGSKA (reference sequence). The CDR3 reads CSARDLYRAGTGYNEQFF. The CDR3 DNA follows: TGCAGTGCTAGAGATCTGTACAGGGCAGGGACGGGGTACAATGAGCAGTTCTTC.

V is TRBV3-1 and J is TRBJ2-5, with 11 positions matching TRBD2. The CDR3 loop spans 19 amino acids. Germline CDR1 reads LGHDT; CDR2 reads YNNKEL (reference sequence). V gave up 0 bases and J gave up 3 bases; unmatched junction bases: 12. The CDR3 DNA is TGTGCCAGCAGCCAAGAGTGGAGACTAGCGGGGTTTTTGGAAGAGACCCAGTACTTC. It specifies CASSQEWRLAGFLEETQYF.

This rearrangement joins TRBV7-2 to TRBJ2-1, with 9 bases that match TRBD2. The V and J ends lost 5 bases and 9 bases, in that order; junction bases with no gene match: 14. The germline gives CDR1 SGHTA, CDR2 FQGNSA. The CDR3 runs 16 residues. CDR3 sequence reads: CASSLLPRGRASEQFF. The CDR3 DNA sequence: TGTGCCAGCAGCCTACTACCACGCGGGAGGGCCAGTGAGCAGTTCTTC.

This clonotype was detected a few times. The rearrangement links TRBV28 to TRBJ2-7, with 12 nucleotides matching TRBD1. V shed 4 bases, J shed 4 bases, and the junction held 8 bases outside the gene matches. The CDR3 spans 16 residues. The germline CDR1 and CDR2 sequences are MDHEN and SYDVKM. The CDR3 sequence is CASSWTPGQGAYEQYF. For the CDR3, the DNA is TGTGCCAGCAGTTGGACCCCGGGACAGGGGGCTTACGAGCAGTACTTC.

This chain joins TRBV4-3 and TRBJ1-2, with TRBD1 identical over 8 bases. This CDR3 spans 15 amino acids. CDR1 and CDR2 from the germline V gene are LGHNA and YSLEER. Trimming cost V 1 base and J 6 bases; bases outside gene matches: 7. CDR3 nucleotide sequence: TGCGCCAGCAGCCAAGCGGACAGGGAAGGGGATGGCTACACCTTC. Its translation is CASSQADREGDGYTF.

The genes are TRBV7-9 and TRBJ2-3, with D possibly TRBD2 on 6 matching bases. This CDR3 contains 15 residues. Germline V gene lookup returns CDR1 SEHNR and CDR2 FQNEAQ (reference sequence). Trimming took off 5 bases at V and 0 bases at J, with 12 bases between the two ends. The DNA for the CDR3 is TGTGCCAGCAGCCCAACTAGCAGTAGCACAGATACGCAGTATTTT. Translated, it gives CASSPTSSSTDTQYF.

This clonotype was seen a few times. The chain uses TRBV10-3 and TRBJ2-2; TRBD1 agrees at 7 bases. The CDR3 is made up of 16 amino acids. Germline V gene lookup returns CDR1 ENHRY and CDR2 SYGVKD. The trim removed 6 bases at V and 1 base at J, leaving 8 bases unmatched. CDR3 sequence: CAISEGAKRNTGELFF. The CDR3 DNA sequence: TGTGCCATCAGCGAGGGGGCTAAAAGGAACACCGGGGAGCTGTTTTTT.

The chain uses TRBV15 and TRBJ1-1, with unresolved D. V was shortened by 1 base and J by 4 bases, with 7 bases between the two germline ends. Germline CDR1 LNHNV, CDR2 YYDKDF (reference sequence). This CDR3 spans 13 amino acids. CDR3 in amino acids: CATSRGVGTEAFF. DNA of the CDR3: TGTGCCACCAGCAGAGGGGTTGGCACTGAAGCTTTCTTT.

This clonotype appeared a few times. The gene calls are TRBV24-1 and TRBJ2-2; TRBD2 matches 9 bases. V shed 10 bases, J shed 1 base, and the junction held 0 bases outside the gene matches. This CDR3 is built from 13 residues. CDR1 KGHDR and CDR2 SFDVKD come from the germline V gene. CDR3 protein: CATSGGNTGELFF. The DNA for the CDR3 is TGTGCCACTAGCGGGGGGAACACCGGGGAGCTGTTTTTT.

V is TRBV4-3 and J is TRBJ2-5, with TRBD1 matching 12 bases. The CDR3 runs 16 residues. Germline CDR1 reads LGHNA; CDR2 reads YSLEER. Germline trimming cut 4 bases from V and 5 bases from J; bases unmatched to any gene: 8. The CDR3 sequence: CASSPTGTGGGETQYF. The CDR3 DNA reads TGCGCCAGCAGCCCAACCGGGACAGGGGGCGGGGAGACCCAGTACTTC.

This clonotype was recorded a few times. This CDR3 reads CATKGWEISNTGELFF. The CDR3 region has the DNA TGTGCCACCAAGGGCTGGGAAATATCGAACACCGGGGAGCTGTTTTTT. The chain combines TRBV6-2 or TRBV6-3 with TRBJ2-2; D ambiguous. Germline assignment: CDR1 MNHEY and CDR2 SVGEGT. The CDR3 consists of 16 residues. V was pared by 10 bases and J by 0 bases, with 18 bases between.

V and J are TRBV5-1 and TRBJ2-7, with a tentative D call TRBD1 (6 bases). V lost 4 bases, J lost 2 bases, and 16 bases lay in between. Germline V CDR1 and CDR2: SGHRS, YFSETQ. The CDR3 sequence is 15 residues long. This CDR3 reads CASSPNRVVTYEQYF. In DNA form, the CDR3 reads TGCGCCAGCAGCCCAAACAGGGTTGTTACCTACGAGCAGTACTTC.

The genes are TRBV4-3 and TRBJ2-3; D is unclear. Trimming pared 4 bases from V and 0 bases from J, leaving 14 bases between. Per germline, CDR1 LGHNA and CDR2 YSLEER. The CDR3 length is 16 residues. CDR3 nucleotides: TGCGCCAGCAGCCGCGCCCCGGCCCTAAGCACAGATACGCAGTATTTT. Residues: CASSRAPALSTDTQYF.

CDR3 nucleotide sequence: TGTGCCAGCTCACCACCGTTGCGCTCTAGCTCCTACAATGAGCAGTTCTTC. Protein sequence: CASSPPLRSSSYNEQFF. The chain joins TRBV18 to TRBJ2-1; D remains ambiguous. V was cut by 0 bases and J by 0 bases, with 12 bases left in between. Looked up from germline, CDR1 is KGHSH and CDR2 is LQKENI. The CDR3 contains 17 residues.

In this sample, this clonotype turned up many times. The V gene is TRBV7-9, the J gene TRBJ1-3; TRBD1 matches 9 bases. Germline CDR1 reads SEHNR; CDR2 reads FQNEAQ (reference sequence). J gave up 8 bases and V 3 bases, and 5 bases lay outside the gene matches. The CDR3 is 14 amino acids. This CDR3 is CASSLGQGVHTIYF. CDR3 bases: TGTGCCAGCAGCTTGGGACAGGGAGTGCACACCATATATTTT.

This clonotype came up a few times. The chain has TRBV30 and TRBJ2-2; 13 bases are shared with TRBD2. This CDR3 has 16 amino acids. V dropped 2 bases and J dropped 7; count of bases not matched to a gene: 7. Germline CDR1 reads GTSNPN; CDR2 reads SVGIG (reference sequence). CDR3 nucleotide sequence: TGTGCCTGGAGTACCCGACTAGCGGGGGGACACGGGGAGCTGTTTTTT. Its translation is CAWSTRLAGGHGELFF.

The chain carries TRBV7-2 and TRBJ1-2; D might be TRBD1 (5 bases). CDR1 is SGHTA and CDR2 is FQGNSA in the germline V gene. This CDR3 region has 14 residues. With 7 bases removed from V and 3 bases from J, the gap between germline ends came to 15 bases. CDR3: CASTRSARDYGYTF. The CDR3 nucleotides are TGTGCCAGCACAAGGTCCGCCAGGGACTATGGCTACACCTTC. The full variable domain, rest sourced from reference TRBV7-2 and TRBJ1-2, is GAGVSQSPSNKVTEKGKDVELRCDPISGHTALYWYRQSLGQGLEFLIYFQGNSAPDKSGLPSDRFSAERTGGSVSTLTIQRTQQEDSAVYLCASTRSARDYGYTFGSGTRLTVV.

V gene TRBV4-1 combines with J gene TRBJ1-2, with unresolved D. CDR3 length equals 14 residues. The germline V gene encodes CDR1 MGHRA and CDR2 YSYEKL. The V and J ends lost 2 bases and 6 bases respectively, with 13 bases between them. CDR3 bases: TGCGCCAGCAGCCAACGGGGATTAAGGGATGGCTACACCTTC. Its protein product is CASSQRGLRDGYTF.

A few counts support this clonotype. This chain joins TRBV6-2 or TRBV6-3 and TRBJ2-3, with 7 bases identical to TRBD1. After removal of 6 bases from V and 9 bases from J, the junction contained 15 bases not matched to a gene. The CDR3 has 15 residues. The V gene's germline CDR1 is MNHEY and CDR2 SVGEGT. CDR3 protein: CASSFKGTAMSTQYF. The CDR3 DNA is TGTGCCAGCAGCTTCAAAGGGACAGCAATGTCCACGCAGTATTTT.

In the case of this clonotype: Sequence at one end of the junction differs from germline and may be a read error. The CDR3 DNA is TGTGCCCGCAGTTCCTCTTTCCCGATGACTAGCGGGGGGGATGAGACCCAGTACTTC. Translation: CARSSSFPMTSGGDETQYF. The chain joins TRBV12-3 or TRBV12-4 to TRBJ2-5; 14 bases map to TRBD2. This CDR3 comprises 19 residues.

This clonotype appeared a few times. The chain recombines TRBV18 with TRBJ2-7, with TRBD1 matching 10 bases. This CDR3 has 15 residues. Germline trimming cut 5 bases from V and 3 bases from J; bases unmatched to any gene: 7. CDR1 and CDR2 (germline): KGHSH, LQKENI. In DNA, the CDR3 is TGTGCCAGCTCAACGGGGACAGGGGCGAACTACGAGCAGTACTTC. Protein sequence: CASSTGTGANYEQYF.